This T cell receptor beta chain originates from a study of control samples from healthy donors and cancer patients. The length of the CDR3 is 14 residues. Trimming took off 10 bases at V and 1 base at J, with 17 bases between the two ends. Germline V gene lookup returns CDR1 MDHEN and CDR2 SYDVKM. The method was immunoSEQ multiplex PCR; TCRdb's version includes in-frame clones alone and lacks a portion of them. The table lists approximately 220,000 clones, 85% to 95% of them singletons, with less than 1.6% in the top ten. Material: blood. The clonotype comes from a man aged 50 to 60 in good health. The V and J genes are TRBV28 and TRBJ2-7; TRBD2 is a possible D gene (5 bases). The CDR3 sequence: CATFVRDGSYEQYF. In DNA form, the CDR3 reads TGTGCCACCTTCGTCCGGGATGGGTCCTACGAGCAGTACTTC.